This T cell receptor beta chain comes out of a study of T cells in Graves' hyperthyroidism and ophthalmopathy (dated by TCRdb to between 2019 and 2020). For the study in its entirety: A discovery cohort of around 100 patients, 43 with Graves' ophthalmopathy and about 58 with stable Graves' hyperthyroidism, was used to find distinguishing TCR V-J signatures. Prospective prediction of ophthalmopathy was tested in an independent validation cohort consisting of under 20 hyperthyroidism patients and approximately 16 patients who later progressed to ophthalmopathy. The 100 or so discovery patients were randomly divided into training and test sets at a 7:3 ratio. In addition, the study compared T-cell repertoires in thyroid tissue and in blood from several Graves' hyperthyroidism patients. Once sampling was done, hyperthyroidism patients were given methimazole at a starting dose of 30 mg daily, whereas ophthalmopathy patients were given high-dose intravenous methylprednisolone. According to the paper, TCR Vbeta CDR3 sequencing was carried out on roughly 130 peripheral blood samples, which came from approximately 43 ophthalmopathy, 80 or so hyperthyroidism and some 17 progressor patients.

Its CDR3 holds 17 amino acids, cysteine through phenylalanine. The entry retains the CDR3 DNA only, 51 bases that are in frame from base 1. V is cut by 4 bases and J by 3 bases, and the space between the germline ends is 22 bases. CDR1 and CDR2 are drawn from the germline V gene: SGDLS, YYNGEE. TCR beta CDR3 regions were amplified from RNA transcripts. The TCR CDR3 was subjected to a first round of RT-PCR using the HTBI primer set and the Qiagen OneStep RT-PCR kit. The libraries were constructed in a second round of multiplex PCR and then size-selected and purified. Sequencing of the libraries was done on an Illumina HiSeq2000 using paired-end 100 bp reads. Per the authors' processing: SOAPnuke was used to process the raw data, with reads discarded if the reads contained adapters or uncalled bases, had a mean Phred below 15, or lacked an exact constant-primer or identifier match. COPE v1.2.5 was used to merge the high-quality paired reads, and each unique nucleotide sequence was defined as a clonotype. MiTCR v1.1 was used to align clonotypes to the IMGT TRBV, TRBD and TRBJ reference segments. The analysis was restricted to V-J combinations with a frequency above 0.0001, which together covered roughly 99% of the repertoires. A TCS score was defined as the ratio of F50 (clonal expansion) to E x V (chaos), with BLOSUM62-based TCRdist applied between CDR3 peptides within each V-J. Welch's t-statistics and random forest reduced fewer than 550 V-J features to 10 to 15, which were used in a naive Bayes classifier (R e1071). The Morisita-Horn index was used to measure how similar the thyroid and blood repertoires were. Using fastp at Q25 and MiXCR, TCRdb reprocessed the public reads and kept productive beta chains. Rows merge per CDR3 protein into single entries with the most common DNA and genes. TCRdb's processing, not the authors', yielded these V and J calls. Here the sample has hundreds of thousands of distinct CDR3 sequences; just under 45% occur a single time. Clones ranked in the top ten supply approximately 7.2% of the sample.

Patients with uncontrolled infections, other autoimmune diseases, pregnancy or lactation were excluded. Diagnoses relied on clinical symptoms, serum thyroxine and TRAb, thyroid ultrasound and orbital computed tomography. Total RNA was extracted with Trizol reagent, and quality was checked on an Agilent 2100 Bioanalyzer. Remarks on this clonotype: Its antigen target is currently unknown. Qualities for individual bases were not recorded, and no much larger clone is one base off.

On the study overall, not on this receptor specifically: Sample size was not statistically predetermined, and investigators were not blinded to group allocation. Most expanded thyroid clonotypes (frequency above 0.001) were also detected in blood, suggesting blood repertoires may reflect thyroid immune responses. Ophthalmopathy was separated from stable hyperthyroidism by a 13 V-J signature model, with over 85% sensitivity and about 81% specificity obtained in cross-validation and 80%/75% obtained in testing. In validation, the model predicted progression to ophthalmopathy with around 71% sensitivity and 72% to 85% specificity, a median of about 6 months before onset.

This clonotype was obtained from an adult man with Graves' disease, either hyperthyroidism or ophthalmopathy (not recorded which). The specimen was peripheral blood or thyroid tissue (not recorded which). The V and J genes are TRBV9 and TRBJ1-1; matching of 5 bases hints at TRBD1 as the D gene. In nucleotide form, the sequence is TGTGCCAGCAGCCCCCGGGGGTTCGGAGGGTACGACACTGAAGCTTTCTTT. It codes for CASSPRGFGGYDTEAFF.